The 20 T cell receptor beta chains below were found in one sample sequenced in a study of blood T cell repertoires in COVID-19. This table comes from immunoSEQ multiplex PCR, and its TCRdb copy is limited to in-frame clones, with some not included. Of about 210,000 clones in the sample, roughly 90% are singletons; the top ten hold around 10%. Sequencing was performed on PBMCs or T cells enriched from blood (not recorded which). The receptors were sampled from a man younger than 35 with acute COVID-19.

This clone has just one count. J is TRBJ2-7 and V is TRBV7-2; 15 bases match TRBD2. V lost 2 bases, J lost 4 bases, and 9 bases stayed unmatched. The CDR3 totals 18 residues. Germline lookup yields CDR1 SGHTA and CDR2 FQGNSA. The CDR3 nucleotides are TGTGCCAGCAGCTTAAGGACTAGCGGGAGGGCTAGTTGGTACGAGCAGTACTTC. Translation: CASSLRTSGRASWYEQYF.

The V gene is TRBV5-1, the J gene TRBJ1-2; D possibly corresponds to TRBD1 (5 bases). Germline V lookup: CDR1 SGHRS, CDR2 YFSETQ. The CDR3 sequence is 17 residues long. The germline V and J ends were trimmed by 6 bases and 8 bases, with 29 bases remaining between them. Written as DNA, the CDR3 is TGCGCCAGCACCCTTGGGGGGTTCAGGGCTTTTCTGTACGGCTACACCTTC. This codes for CASTLGGFRAFLYGYTF.

CDR3: CASSTPDAARGNSPLHF. The CDR3 DNA sequence: TGTGCCAGCAGTACCCCTGACGCTGCCCGAGGAAACTCACCCCTCCACTTT. The chain combines TRBV6-2 or TRBV6-3 with TRBJ1-6, with D unclear. CDR1 and CDR2 (germline): MNHEY, SVGEGT. Trimming shortened V by 5 bases and J by 10 bases, and 24 bases separated the two germline ends. The CDR3 is 17 residues long.

This clone was seen once. The chain carries TRBV19 and TRBJ2-3; TRBD2 matches at 10 bases. The V segment lost 5 bases and the J segment 0 bases; nucleotides outside the gene matches: 2. The germline gives CDR1 LNHDA, CDR2 SQIVND (reference sequence). This CDR3 has 15 residues. The CDR3 spells CASSWTSGSTDTQYF. The CDR3, as DNA: TGTGCCAGTAGTTGGACTAGCGGAAGCACAGATACGCAGTATTTT.

This clone was seen a single time. V and J are TRBV6-2 or TRBV6-3 and TRBJ2-7; perhaps TRBD1 as D (6 bases). The V gene lost 5 bases and the J gene lost 3 bases, with 14 bases spanning the gap. CDR3 length: 14 amino acids. Germline V gene lookup returns CDR1 MNHEY and CDR2 SVGEGT. The CDR3 bases are TGTGCCAGCAGTGCGGACAGAGGAGGCTACGAGCAGTACTTC. Its translation: CASSADRGGYEQYF.

The chain is built from TRBV9 and TRBJ2-2, with 9 bases fitting TRBD1. Trimming took 4 bases from V and 6 from J; bases not matched to a gene: 4. The CDR3 loop spans 14 amino acids. Germline V lookup: CDR1 SGDLS, CDR2 YYNGEE. The CDR3 region is CASSTGTGSGELFF. CDR3 DNA: TGTGCCAGCAGCACAGGGACAGGGTCCGGGGAGCTGTTTTTT.

The chain couples TRBV5-1 to TRBJ2-1; 8 positions agree with TRBD2. The trim removed 0 bases at V and 9 bases at J, leaving 8 bases unmatched. The CDR3 loop spans 15 amino acids. The germline gives CDR1 SGHRS, CDR2 YFSETQ. CDR3 DNA sequence: TGCGCCAGCAGCTTGGTTTCGCGGGAGGCCGGTGAGCAGTTCTTC. Translation: CASSLVSREAGEQFF.

In DNA form, the CDR3 reads TGTGCCAGCAGCCAAAGCGTGGGTGAGCAGTTCTTC. It codes for CASSQSVGEQFF. The chain joins TRBV3-1 (or the pseudogene TRBV3-2) to TRBJ2-1; D not resolved. V was trimmed by 2 bases and J by 9 bases, leaving 8 bases between them. CDR1 and CDR2 from the germline V gene are LGHDT and YNNKEL (reference sequence). This CDR3 contains 12 residues.

The V call is TRBV28, the J call TRBJ2-3; 7 positions agree with TRBD2. From germline, CDR1 is MDHEN and CDR2 SYDVKM. This CDR3 comprises 17 residues. V lost 6 bases, J lost 2 bases, and 14 bases stayed unmatched. CDR3 DNA: TGTGCCAGCAGAAAGAGCGGGAATGAGCCATACACAGATACGCAGTATTTT. Amino acids: CASRKSGNEPYTDTQYF.

The chain combines TRBV11-2 with TRBJ2-1, with a weak D call TRBD2 (6 bases). CDR3 size: 17 residues. Germline CDR1 is SGHAT and CDR2 is FQNNGV. Trimming pared 3 bases from V and 4 bases from J, leaving 19 bases between. Here the CDR3 reads CASSFSVGLPSYNEQFF. CDR3 DNA sequence: TGTGCCAGCAGCTTCTCGGTGGGACTCCCGTCTTACAATGAGCAGTTCTTC.

V and J are TRBV19 and TRBJ1-1, with 7 bases that match TRBD1. The CDR3 spans 15 residues. V gave up 7 bases and J gave up 3 bases; unmatched junction bases: 11. Germline CDR1 and CDR2: LNHDA and SQIVND (reference sequence). CDR3 in DNA: TGTGCCAGTATTCCCCGAGGGACAGATCACACTGAAGCTTTCTTT. It codes for CASIPRGTDHTEAFF.

The V and J genes are TRBV28 and TRBJ1-3; D is unresolved. V was shortened by 3 bases and J by 1 base, with 7 bases between the two germline ends. The CDR3 contains 14 residues. CDR1 and CDR2 (germline): MDHEN, SYDVKM. In DNA, the CDR3 is TGTGCCAGCAGTTTGGGCTTTTCTGGAAACACCATATATTTT. Translation gives CASSLGFSGNTIYF.

J is TRBJ1-5 and V is TRBV28; 7 bases map to TRBD1. Germline loops: CDR1 MDHEN, CDR2 SYDVKM. Trimming at V came to 8 bases and at J to 5 bases, leaving 15 bases not matched to a gene. CDR3 length: 16 residues. The CDR3 DNA reads TGTGCCAGCTTTACCGCGCTCAGACAGGGCCATCAGCCCCAGCATTTT. It codes for CASFTALRQGHQPQHF.

The rearrangement joins TRBV30 to TRBJ1-6; the D is unclear. CDR3 length equals 14 residues. Trimming took off 3 bases at V and 3 bases at J, with 9 bases between the two ends. CDR1 GTSNPN and CDR2 SVGIG come from the germline V gene (reference sequence). The CDR3 DNA sequence: TGTGCCTGGAGCGCCGGGGTCTATAATTCACCCCTCCACTTT. This translates into CAWSAGVYNSPLHF.

The V and J genes are TRBV4-1 and TRBJ1-2; D call uncertain. This CDR3 spans 16 amino acids. Trimming removed 1 base from V and 4 bases from J, with 16 bases in between. CDR1 is MGHRA and CDR2 is YSYEKL in the germline V gene. CDR3 in DNA: TGCGCCAGCAGCCAAGTGACAAAGACGGAGGCCTATGGCTACACCTTC. It encodes CASSQVTKTEAYGYTF.

The chain uses TRBV4-1 and TRBJ1-2, with TRBD1 identical over 9 bases. The ends lost 4 bases at V and 2 bases at J; junction bases unmatched: 5. CDR1 MGHRA and CDR2 YSYEKL come from the germline V gene. The CDR3 is 15 amino acids. The CDR3 DNA is TGCGCCAGCAGCCCGGGACAGGGAGGGAACTATGGCTACACCTTC. Translation: CASSPGQGGNYGYTF.

The chain is built from TRBV5-1 and TRBJ2-3; TRBD2 matches 8 bases. Trimming took 0 bases from V and 3 from J; bases not matched to a gene: 9. Per germline, CDR1 SGHRS and CDR2 YFSETQ. The CDR3 covers 17 residues. CDR3 DNA sequence: TGCGCCAGCAGCTTGGGGCGCGGGAGGCCGCTAACAGATACGCAGTATTTT. Protein sequence: CASSLGRGRPLTDTQYF.

The table lists this clone with a count of one. J is TRBJ2-5 and V is TRBV4-3; 9 nucleotides line up with TRBD2. The CDR3 length is 16 residues. Germline V gene data show CDR1 as LGHNA and CDR2 as YSLEER. V lost 0 bases to trimming and J lost 6 bases; unmatched junction nucleotides: 8. CDR3 sequence (DNA): TGCGCCAGCAGCCAAGATCTGAATAGCGGGAGACAGACCCAGTACTTC. Its protein product is CASSQDLNSGRQTQYF.

The chain employs TRBV2 and TRBJ1-6; unclear D gene. The CDR3 runs 13 residues. Germline V gene lookup returns CDR1 SNHLY and CDR2 FYNNEI. V lost 7 bases and J 10 bases, leaving 14 bases between the germline ends. The CDR3: CASTIRVPSPLHF. In DNA, the CDR3 is TGTGCCAGCACCATCCGGGTGCCCTCACCCCTCCACTTT.

This rearrangement joins TRBV19 to TRBJ2-7; 8 nucleotides agree with TRBD1. The CDR3 contains 13 residues. V lost 3 bases and J lost 4; bases outside the gene matches: 2. Germline loops: CDR1 LNHDA, CDR2 SQIVND (reference sequence). CDR3 coding DNA: TGTGCCAGTAGTATGGACAGGGCGTACGAGCAGTACTTC. This codes for CASSMDRAYEQYF.